The 10 T cell receptor beta chains reported below all come from one sample, sequenced in a study of blood T cell repertoires in COVID-19. Measured with immunoSEQ multiplex PCR; TCRdb has only the in-frame clones, and not every one. The sample carries about 190,000 clones, 70% to 85% recorded once. The sequencing sample was made of peripheral blood. These receptors came from a woman between 45 and 65 years old with acute or convalescent COVID-19.

J is TRBJ2-7 and V is TRBV29-1, with 11 bases identical to TRBD2. V trimming: 5 bases; J trimming: 4 bases; junction bases outside the gene matches: 10. The CDR3 sequence is 15 residues long. Germline loops: CDR1 SQVTM, CDR2 ANQGSEA. The CDR3 coding sequence is TGCAGCGTTCGAACTAGCGGGAGCGAGGATTACGAGCAGTACTTC. This gives the protein CSVRTSGSEDYEQYF.

The chain has TRBV24-1 and TRBJ2-2; weak D call: TRBD1 (5 bases). Germline loops: CDR1 KGHDR, CDR2 SFDVKD. The CDR3 totals 14 residues. V lost 8 bases and J lost 2, with 11 bases in between. The chain's CDR3 is CATKGQGNTGELFF. The CDR3 nucleotides are TGTGCCACCAAAGGTCAGGGAAACACCGGGGAGCTGTTTTTT.

Notes on this clone: Other nucleotide sequences in the sample specify the same CDR3. This rearrangement joins TRBV12-3 or TRBV12-4 to TRBJ1-3, with D hard to call. The CDR3 contains 13 residues. Trimming took off 3 bases at V and 0 bases at J, with 3 bases between the two ends. The CDR3 protein is CASSLRSGNTIYF. The DNA for the CDR3 is TGTGCCAGCAGTTTGCGCTCTGGAAACACCATATATTTT.

V is TRBV7-2 and J is TRBJ1-4; TRBD1 matches 9 bases. The CDR3 sequence is 17 residues long. Germline V gene sequence: CDR1 SGHTA, CDR2 FQGNSA. V dropped 5 bases and J dropped 3; count of bases not matched to a gene: 10. CDR3: CASSKGQGSWANEKLFF. CDR3 DNA sequence: TGTGCCAGCAGCAAGGGACAGGGCAGTTGGGCTAATGAAAAACTGTTTTTT.

The J gene is TRBJ1-2, the V gene TRBV6-1; D is ambiguous. The germline gives CDR1 MNHNS, CDR2 SASEGT. There are 12 residues in the CDR3. Deletions cut 5 bases from V and 2 bases from J, with 6 bases between. The CDR3: CASSQQNYGYTF. The CDR3 nucleotides read TGTGCCAGCAGTCAACAGAACTATGGCTACACCTTC.

V and J are TRBV10-3 and TRBJ1-2; D is uncertain. This CDR3 is 12 amino acids long. V was shortened by 11 bases and J by 2 bases, with 12 bases between the two germline ends. In germline, CDR1 is ENHRY, CDR2 SYGVKD. CDR3 amino acids: CASRTENYGYTF. DNA for the CDR3: TGTGCCTCTCGAACAGAGAACTATGGCTACACCTTC.

The chain couples TRBV6-2 or TRBV6-3 to TRBJ1-2, with unresolved D. Trimming shortened V by 2 bases and J by 3 bases, and 4 bases separated the two germline ends. Per germline, CDR1 MNHEY and CDR2 SVGEGT. The CDR3 covers 12 residues. DNA for the CDR3: TGTGCCAGCAGTTACGACTACTATGGCTACACCTTC. Translating it yields CASSYDYYGYTF.

V is TRBV18 and J is TRBJ2-3; 10 bases line up with TRBD2. After removal of 3 bases from V and 5 bases from J, the junction contained 5 bases not matched to a gene. Looked up from germline, CDR1 is KGHSH and CDR2 is LQKENI. The CDR3 has 15 amino acids. CDR3 bases: TGTGCCAGCTCACCGGGTCTAGCGGGAGTAGATACGCAGTATTTT. Translation: CASSPGLAGVDTQYF.

This chain joins TRBV25-1 and TRBJ2-7; D not certain. This CDR3 contains 13 residues. Trimming took 3 bases from V and 3 from J, leaving 9 bases between them. CDR1 is MGHDK, CDR2 SYGVNS, per germline. This CDR3 reads CASSDPLGYEQYF. DNA for the CDR3: TGTGCCAGCAGTGACCCCCTCGGCTACGAGCAGTACTTC.

The chain joins TRBV28 to TRBJ1-5, with 7 bases matching TRBD1. The V segment lost 2 bases and the J segment 3 bases; nucleotides outside the gene matches: 13. The CDR3 consists of 18 residues. The germline gives CDR1 MDHEN, CDR2 SYDVKM. CDR3 residues: CASSLRGQAGRLNQPQHF. The CDR3, as DNA: TGTGCCAGCAGTTTACGCGGACAGGCTGGTCGCCTCAATCAGCCCCAGCATTTT.